This T cell receptor (beta chain) was sequenced during a study of cytotoxic CD8 clonotypes in ibrutinib-treated CLL. Study at large: Samples yielded averages of hundreds of thousands of productive templates and over 90,000 productive rearrangements. Findings and limits, study-wide: While tracking circulating CD8+ T-cell counts, baseline clonality exceeded that of age-matched healthy donors.

To note about this clone: Its target is unknown.

Some clones are missing from TCRdb's copy, which holds only in-frame ones; the method was immunoSEQ multiplex PCR. Here the sample spans 100,000 to 150,000 clones, roughly 88% being singletons. The V and J ends lost 3 bases and 0 bases respectively, with 9 bases between them. Per germline, CDR1 KGHSH and CDR2 LQKENI. This CDR3 is 14 amino acids long. Material: PBMCs, obtained after 24 months of ibrutinib treatment. The receptor was derived from a human donor with chronic lymphocytic leukemia. The chain combines TRBV18 with TRBJ2-7, with unresolved D. The CDR3 reads CASSPNLISYEQYF. The CDR3 nucleotides are TGTGCCAGCTCACCGAACTTGATCTCCTACGAGCAGTACTTC.